These T cell receptor beta chains were read from a single sample in a study of blood T cells in healthy people across ages. TCRdb independently ran MiXCR on the 5' RACE reads; one entry per CDR3 protein. The sample shows approximately 800,000 distinct CDR3 sequences, approximately 67% of them seen only once. Input material: blood. These TCRs come from a man between 25 and 39 years old in good health. Each CDR3 is given without its conserved first and last residue. Not all rows give a size; the values are once, few, many and, for expanded clones, a class.

>few|TRBV20-1
SASWGDPSGDEQF
>once|TRBV4-2
ASSGAGPPNNEQF
>few|TRBV27
ASSSGGGLTDTQY
>many|TRBV12-3/TRBV12-4
ASTNSGGSYEQY
>.|TRBV5-1
ASSLRGGNTEAF
>.|TRBV7-2
ASSPWTGPYEQY
>once|TRBV4-3
ASSQDSRTQY
>.|TRBV6-5
ASSDSDRDEVNYGYT
>few|TRBV7-9
ASNPREGQSYNEQF
>.|TRBV7-2
ASRPPGQGSHEQY
>many|TRBV15
ATSRDLQGHGEQY
>.|TRBV20-1
SASYQMGAYEQY
>.|TRBV7-8
ASSPSGGTPYEQY
>.|TRBV4-2
ASSQDLGQGAYGYT
>.|TRBV3-1
ASSQDPDNYEQY
>.|TRBV14
ASSQSYQETQY
>few|TRBV24-1
ATSDLRDIQY
>.|TRBV5-1
ASGQRQVSYEQY
>.|TRBV7-2
ASSPARGQTQY
>.|TRBV7-2
ASSSYAGTLNEQF
>.|TRBV21-1
ASSKGCTEYNEQF
>.|TRBV5-6
ASSLTRNEQY
>.|TRBV7-3
ASSLKGGGFQETQY
>.|TRBV15
ATSSRGGANYGYT
>once|TRBV7-9
ASSRQRVAGANVLT
>.|TRBV2
ASSDNLATDQETQY
>once|TRBV28
AGNGPSYDSPLH
>few|TRBV28
ASNSPQLTGPDHPQH
>.|TRBV12-3/TRBV12-4
ASRGRTGQEEKLF
>.|TRBV7-2
ASSQSSGSSYEQY
>.|TRBV7-6
ASSPIQGSETQY
>.|TRBV28
ASSLGAVSEQF
>.|TRBV7-3
ASSLGYGVAYNEQF
>.|TRBV20-1
SASAGQLNSPLH
>once|TRBV9
ASSVVVAGNGNEQF
>.|TRBV7-3
ASSPGMTSGPQGTQY
>.|TRBV2
ASTPGYEQY
>once|TRBV12-3/TRBV12-4
ASSLIDGRGGMNTEAF
>once|TRBV7-6
ASSPSPILDEQY
>.|TRBV5-1
ASGLAGGSYNEQF
>.|TRBV6-5
ASRPGQGALYEQF
>few|TRBV7-9
ASSSPGETQY
>few|TRBV10-3
AITPTDGYT
>few|TRBV6-2/TRBV6-3
ASSKQWNQPQH
>.|TRBV5-1
ASSPSQRGAGKTQY
>.|TRBV28
ASSRTNSNQPQH
>.|TRBV15
ATSSRDRGPDYGYT
>.|TRBV6-1
ASSEGRDREYEQY
>few|TRBV6-5
ASSYSQPMSLGANVLT
>.|TRBV6-2/TRBV6-3
ASSSLLAGDYEQY
>.|TRBV7-2
ASRPGLAGGDTQY
>.|TRBV25-1
ASSGTGLRTDTQY
>.|TRBV6-5
ASRGDDDANEQF
>.|TRBV9
ATGTGLSTDTQY
>.|TRBV7-9
ASRSGGAIGNEQF
>once|TRBV4-2
ASSHGGAKDEQF